This T cell receptor beta chain came from a study of cytomegalovirus exposure and HLA in healthy donors. Notes on the study in general: In a later analysis, the majority of CMV-associated beta chains seemingly showed HLA restriction. Immune exposure information comprised only CMV serostatus.

This CDR3 spans 13 amino acids. V lost 5 bases to trimming and J lost 7 bases, with 13 bases between them. Germline CDR1 reads SGHDT; CDR2 reads YYEEEE. The sample holds a few counts of this clone. The antigen remains unidentified. Primers: 60 Vbeta forward and 13 Jbeta reverse. Repertoires were generated with immunoSEQ multiplex PCR, while TCRdb's copy carries only in-frame clones and drops some. In the table there are roughly 130,000 clones, about 62% of which are singletons. The chain employs TRBV5-6 and TRBJ2-1; no clear D. The receptor was isolated from a woman aged 35 to 49 in good health and CMV-seropositive. Sequenced sample: PBMCs. CDR3 in DNA: TGTGCCAGCAGTTCGCTAGGAAGGAATGAGCAGTTCTTC. Translation gives CASSSLGRNEQFF.